The clone carrying this T cell receptor beta chain turned up a few times. Before being deemed recovered, Cohort 3 donors had two negative PCRs, clearance, or symptom resolution. TCRdb keeps only in-frame clones here, not all; method: immunoSEQ multiplex PCR. The sample consists of roughly 160,000 clones, over 75% of them appearing once. Unmatched junction bases numbered 6, after V lost 8 bases and J lost 4 bases. The CDR3 sequence is 14 residues long. Germline lookup yields CDR1 MNHEY and CDR2 SMNVEV (reference sequence). This specimen comes from a study of blood T cell repertoires in COVID-19. The J gene is TRBJ1-2, the V gene TRBV27; 11 bases fit TRBD1. This TCR was sampled from a woman between 45 and 60 years old who had recovered from COVID-19. The sample was PBMCs or T cells enriched from blood (not recorded which). The CDR3 here is CASGPGTGGYGYTF. As DNA, the CDR3 is TGTGCCAGCGGCCCCGGGACAGGGGGCTATGGCTACACCTTC.